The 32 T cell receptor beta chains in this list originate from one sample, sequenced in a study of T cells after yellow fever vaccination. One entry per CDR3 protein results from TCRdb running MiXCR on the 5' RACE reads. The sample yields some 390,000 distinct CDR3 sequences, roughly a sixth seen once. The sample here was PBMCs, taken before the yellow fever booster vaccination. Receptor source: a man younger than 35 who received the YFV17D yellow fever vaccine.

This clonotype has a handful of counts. The CDR3 is CASSSSTGGGTGELFF. The CDR3 bases are TGTGCCAGCAGCTCATCTACAGGGGGTGGCACCGGGGAGCTGTTTTTT. The genes are TRBV7-9 and TRBJ2-2, with 8 bases aligning to TRBD1. Germline CDR1 SEHNR, CDR2 FQNEAQ (reference sequence). CDR3 length: 16 amino acids. The J segment lost 4 bases and the V segment lost 4 bases, leaving 8 bases of the junction unmatched.

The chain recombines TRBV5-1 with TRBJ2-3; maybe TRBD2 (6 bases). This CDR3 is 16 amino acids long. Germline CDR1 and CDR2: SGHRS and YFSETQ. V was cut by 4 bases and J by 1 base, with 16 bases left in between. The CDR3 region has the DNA TGCGCCAGCAGCCCGCCGGGAGCGAGAGGCACAGATACGCAGTATTTT. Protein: CASSPPGARGTDTQYF.

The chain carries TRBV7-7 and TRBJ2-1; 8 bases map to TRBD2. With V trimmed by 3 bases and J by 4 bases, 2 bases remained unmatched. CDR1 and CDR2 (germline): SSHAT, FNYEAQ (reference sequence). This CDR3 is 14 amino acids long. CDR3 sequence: CASSLASGYNEQFF. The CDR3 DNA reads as TGTGCCAGCAGCTTGGCTAGCGGGTACAATGAGCAGTTCTTC.

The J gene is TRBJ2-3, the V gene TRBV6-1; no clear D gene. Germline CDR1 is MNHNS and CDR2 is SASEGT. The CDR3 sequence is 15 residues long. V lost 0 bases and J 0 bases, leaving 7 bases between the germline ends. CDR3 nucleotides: TGTGCCAGCAGTGAAGCTCTGTCTAGCACAGATACGCAGTATTTT. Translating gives CASSEALSSTDTQYF.

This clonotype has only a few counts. The CDR3 region is CASRDREGVEQFF. As DNA, the CDR3 is TGTGCCAGCAGGGACCGCGAAGGGGTTGAGCAGTTCTTC. The chain is built from TRBV19 and TRBJ2-1; either TRBD1 or TRBD2 may supply D (5 bases each). The CDR3 sequence is 13 residues long. V shed 9 bases and J shed 9 bases, with 18 bases lying between them. Germline CDR1 reads LNHDA; CDR2 reads SQIVND (reference sequence).

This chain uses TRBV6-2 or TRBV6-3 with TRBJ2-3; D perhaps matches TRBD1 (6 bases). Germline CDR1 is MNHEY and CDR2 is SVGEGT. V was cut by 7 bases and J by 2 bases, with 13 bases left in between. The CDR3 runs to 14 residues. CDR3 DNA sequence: TGTGCCAGCACCTGGACAGCCACCACAGATACGCAGTATTTT. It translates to CASTWTATTDTQYF.

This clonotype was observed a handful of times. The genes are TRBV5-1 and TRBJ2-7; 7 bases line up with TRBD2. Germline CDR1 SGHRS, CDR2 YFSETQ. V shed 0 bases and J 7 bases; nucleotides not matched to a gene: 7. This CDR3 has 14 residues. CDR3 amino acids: CASSLGRLAGEQYF. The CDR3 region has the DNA TGCGCCAGCAGCTTGGGGAGACTAGCTGGGGAGCAGTACTTC.

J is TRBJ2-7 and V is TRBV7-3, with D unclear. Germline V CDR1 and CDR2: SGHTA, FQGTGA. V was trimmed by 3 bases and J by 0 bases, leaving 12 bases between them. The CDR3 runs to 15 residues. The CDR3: CASSLSVGRSYEQYF. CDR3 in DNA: TGTGCCAGCAGCTTGTCGGTGGGCCGCTCCTACGAGCAGTACTTC.

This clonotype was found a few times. The CDR3 region is CASSSSPQGLYEQYF. Here the CDR3 DNA reads TGTGCCAGCAGCTCCTCCCCGCAGGGCCTCTACGAGCAGTACTTC. This chain uses TRBV5-5 with TRBJ2-7, with a weak D call TRBD1 (5 bases). The CDR3 sequence is 15 residues long. From germline, CDR1 is SGHKS and CDR2 YYEKEE (reference sequence). V lost 3 bases and J 3 bases, leaving 16 bases between the germline ends.

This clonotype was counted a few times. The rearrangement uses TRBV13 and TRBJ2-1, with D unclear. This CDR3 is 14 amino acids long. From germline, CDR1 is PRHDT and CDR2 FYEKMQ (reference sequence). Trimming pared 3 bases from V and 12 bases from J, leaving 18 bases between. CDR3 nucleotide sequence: TGTGCCAGCAGCTTGCCCCAGGCCAGCAGCGTGCAGTTCTTC. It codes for CASSLPQASSVQFF.

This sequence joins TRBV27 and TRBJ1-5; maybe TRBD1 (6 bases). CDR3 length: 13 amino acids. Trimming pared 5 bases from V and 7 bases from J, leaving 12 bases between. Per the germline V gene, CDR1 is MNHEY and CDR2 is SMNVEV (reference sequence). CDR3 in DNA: TGTGCCAGCAGTAGGGTAGGGGGACAGCCCCAGCATTTT. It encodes CASSRVGGQPQHF.

CDR3 in DNA: TGTGCCAGCAGCTGGACAGACTGGAACACCGGGGAGCTGTTTTTT. Amino acids: CASSWTDWNTGELFF. V gene TRBV6-6 combines with J gene TRBJ2-2, with a weak D call TRBD1 (6 bases). CDR1 and CDR2 from the germline V gene are MNHNY and SVGAGI (reference sequence). The CDR3 has 15 amino acids. Trimming removed 6 bases from V and 1 base from J, with 12 bases in between.

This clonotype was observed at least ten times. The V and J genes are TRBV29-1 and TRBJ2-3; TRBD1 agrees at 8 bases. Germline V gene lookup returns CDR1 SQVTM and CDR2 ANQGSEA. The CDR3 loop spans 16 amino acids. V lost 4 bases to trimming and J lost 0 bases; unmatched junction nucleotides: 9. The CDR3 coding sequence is TGCAGCGTTGCCGCGGCAGGGGGCCCTAGCACAGATACGCAGTATTTT. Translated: CSVAAAGGPSTDTQYF.

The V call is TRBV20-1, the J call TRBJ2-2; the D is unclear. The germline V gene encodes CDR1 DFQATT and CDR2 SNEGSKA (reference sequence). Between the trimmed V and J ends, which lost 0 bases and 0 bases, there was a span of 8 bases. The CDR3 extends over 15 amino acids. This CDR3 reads CSARERVANTGELFF. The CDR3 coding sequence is TGCAGTGCTAGAGAAAGGGTCGCGAACACCGGGGAGCTGTTTTTT.

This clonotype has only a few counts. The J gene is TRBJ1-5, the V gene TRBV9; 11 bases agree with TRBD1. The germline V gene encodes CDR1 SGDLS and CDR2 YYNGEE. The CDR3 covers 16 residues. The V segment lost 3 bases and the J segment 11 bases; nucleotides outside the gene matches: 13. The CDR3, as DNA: TGTGCCAGCAGCGCGTCCCGCCGGGACAGGGGGAGGGCCCAGCATTTT. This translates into CASSASRRDRGRAQHF.

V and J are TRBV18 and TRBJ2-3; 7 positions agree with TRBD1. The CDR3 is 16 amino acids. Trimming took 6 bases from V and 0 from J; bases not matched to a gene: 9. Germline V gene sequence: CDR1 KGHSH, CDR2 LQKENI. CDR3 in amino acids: CASSTTGTASTDTQYF. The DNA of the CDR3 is TGTGCCAGCTCGACCACAGGGACAGCTAGCACAGATACGCAGTATTTT.

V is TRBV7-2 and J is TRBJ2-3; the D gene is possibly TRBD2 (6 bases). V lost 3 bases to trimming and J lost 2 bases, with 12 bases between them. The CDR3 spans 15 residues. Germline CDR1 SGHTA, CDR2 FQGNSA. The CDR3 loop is CASSFIGGPTDTQYF. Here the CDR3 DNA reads TGTGCCAGCAGCTTCATCGGGGGACCCACAGATACGCAGTATTTT.

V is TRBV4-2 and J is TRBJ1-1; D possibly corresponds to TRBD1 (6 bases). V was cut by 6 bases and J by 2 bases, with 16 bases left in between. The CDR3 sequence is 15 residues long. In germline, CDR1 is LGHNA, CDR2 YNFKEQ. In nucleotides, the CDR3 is TGTGCCAGCAGACATATCGGGACATTAAACACTGAAGCTTTCTTT. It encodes CASRHIGTLNTEAFF.

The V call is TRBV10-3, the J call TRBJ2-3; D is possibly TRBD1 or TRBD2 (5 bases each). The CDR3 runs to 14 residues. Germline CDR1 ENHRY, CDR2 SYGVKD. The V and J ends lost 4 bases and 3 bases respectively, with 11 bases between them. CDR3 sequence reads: CAISAPEGTDTQYF. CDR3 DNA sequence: TGTGCCATCAGTGCCCCCGAGGGGACAGATACGCAGTATTTT.

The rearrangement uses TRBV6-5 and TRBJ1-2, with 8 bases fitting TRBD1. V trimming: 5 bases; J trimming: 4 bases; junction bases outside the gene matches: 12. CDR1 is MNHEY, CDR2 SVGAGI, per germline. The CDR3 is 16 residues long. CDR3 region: CASSKDRDHNIYGYTF. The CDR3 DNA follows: TGTGCCAGCAGTAAGGACAGGGACCATAATATCTATGGCTACACCTTC.

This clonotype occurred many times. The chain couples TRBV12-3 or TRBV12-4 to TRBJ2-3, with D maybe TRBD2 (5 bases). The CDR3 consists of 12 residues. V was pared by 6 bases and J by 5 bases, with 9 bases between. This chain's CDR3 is CASSRGVDTQYF. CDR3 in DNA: TGTGCCAGCAGCCGGGGTGTAGATACGCAGTATTTT.

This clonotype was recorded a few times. DNA for the CDR3: TGTGCCAGCAGCTTAGTGTCGGGACGGAACTACAATGAGCAGTTCTTC. This codes for CASSLVSGRNYNEQFF. The rearrangement joins TRBV7-9 to TRBJ2-1; D tentatively reads TRBD1 or TRBD2 (5 bases each). Between the trimmed V and J ends, which lost 1 base and 3 bases, there was a span of 13 bases. CDR3 size: 16 residues. The germline CDR1 and CDR2 sequences are SEHNR and FQNEAQ (reference sequence). Together with reference TRBV7-9 and TRBJ2-1, the CDR3 gives the full variable domain: DTGVSQNPRHKITKRGQNVTFRCDPISEHNRLYWYRQTLGQGPEFLTYFQNEAQLEKSRLLSDRFSAERPKGSFSTLEIQRTEQGDSAMYLCASSLVSGRNYNEQFFGPGTRLTVL.

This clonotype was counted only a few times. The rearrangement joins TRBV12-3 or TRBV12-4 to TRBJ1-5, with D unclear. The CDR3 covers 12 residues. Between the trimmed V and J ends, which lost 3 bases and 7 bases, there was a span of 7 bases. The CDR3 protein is CASSLRPQPQHF. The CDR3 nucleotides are TGTGCCAGCAGTTTGAGGCCCCAGCCCCAGCATTTT.

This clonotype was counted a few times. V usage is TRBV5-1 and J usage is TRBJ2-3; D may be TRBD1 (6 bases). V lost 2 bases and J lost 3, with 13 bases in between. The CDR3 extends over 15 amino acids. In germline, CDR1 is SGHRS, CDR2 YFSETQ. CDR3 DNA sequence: TGCGCCAGCAGCTTTCCAGGGGTGGTTACAGATACGCAGTATTTT. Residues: CASSFPGVVTDTQYF.

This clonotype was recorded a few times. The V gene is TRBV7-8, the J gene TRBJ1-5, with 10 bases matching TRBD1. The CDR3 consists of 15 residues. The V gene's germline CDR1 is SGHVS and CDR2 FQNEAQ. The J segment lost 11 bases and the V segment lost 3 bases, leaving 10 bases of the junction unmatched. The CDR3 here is CASSLGQGSLEAQHF. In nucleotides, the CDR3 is TGTGCCAGCAGCTTGGGACAGGGGTCTCTCGAGGCCCAGCATTTT.

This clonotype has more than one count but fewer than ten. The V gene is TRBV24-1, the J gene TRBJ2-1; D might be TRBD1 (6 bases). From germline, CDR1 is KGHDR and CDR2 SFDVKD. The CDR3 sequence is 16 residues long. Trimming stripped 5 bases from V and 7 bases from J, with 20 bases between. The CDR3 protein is CATSAPDRVRGNEQFF. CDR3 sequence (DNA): TGTGCCACCAGTGCCCCGGACAGAGTCCGAGGGAATGAGCAGTTCTTC.

The CDR3 loop is CASSLEAMRDTQYF. For the CDR3, the DNA is TGTGCCAGCAGCTTGGAAGCGATGCGAGATACGCAGTATTTT. V and J are TRBV5-5 and TRBJ2-3, with D hard to call. Deletions cut 0 bases from V and 5 bases from J, with 10 bases between. Germline V gene sequence: CDR1 SGHKS, CDR2 YYEKEE (reference sequence). The CDR3 consists of 14 residues.

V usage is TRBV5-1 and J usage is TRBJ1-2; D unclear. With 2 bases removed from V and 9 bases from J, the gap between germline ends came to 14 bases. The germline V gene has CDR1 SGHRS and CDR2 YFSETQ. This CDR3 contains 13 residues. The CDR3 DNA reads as TGCGCCAGCAGCTTTTGGACCGGAGACAGCTACACCTTC. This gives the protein CASSFWTGDSYTF.

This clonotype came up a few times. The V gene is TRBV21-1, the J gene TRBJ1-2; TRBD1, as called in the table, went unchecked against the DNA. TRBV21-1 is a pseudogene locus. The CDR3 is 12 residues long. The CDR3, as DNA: TGTGCCGTAAGGGCAGCCCACTATGGCTACACCTTC. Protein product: CAVRAAHYGYTF.

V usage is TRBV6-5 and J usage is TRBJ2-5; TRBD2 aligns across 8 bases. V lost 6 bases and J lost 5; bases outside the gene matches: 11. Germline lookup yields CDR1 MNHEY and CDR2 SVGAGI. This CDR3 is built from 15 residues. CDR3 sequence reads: CASRPPGLVKETQYF. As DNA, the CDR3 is TGTGCCAGCAGGCCCCCGGGACTAGTCAAGGAGACCCAGTACTTC.

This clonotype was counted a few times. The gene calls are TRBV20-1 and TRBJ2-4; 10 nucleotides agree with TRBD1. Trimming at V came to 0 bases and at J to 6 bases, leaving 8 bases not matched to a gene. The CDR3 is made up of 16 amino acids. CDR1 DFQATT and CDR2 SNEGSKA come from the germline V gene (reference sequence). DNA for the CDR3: TGCAGTGCTAGAGACATGGACAGGGGGATCGGAAACATTCAGTACTTC. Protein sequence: CSARDMDRGIGNIQYF.

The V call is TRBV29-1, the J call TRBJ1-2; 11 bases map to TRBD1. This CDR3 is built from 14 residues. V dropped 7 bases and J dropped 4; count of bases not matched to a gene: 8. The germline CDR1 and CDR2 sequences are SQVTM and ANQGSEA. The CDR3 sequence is CSGTPGTGGYGYTF. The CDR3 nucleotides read TGCAGCGGAACCCCCGGGACAGGGGGCTATGGCTACACCTTC.